The 18 T cell receptor beta chains below were found in one sample sequenced in a study of cytomegalovirus exposure and HLA in healthy donors. A multiplex PCR was run with 60 Vbeta primers and 13 Jbeta primers. The data were produced by immunoSEQ multiplex PCR, yet TCRdb's version contains in-frame clones alone and is incomplete. This table has some 150,000 clones, 77% appearing once. The sequencing input was PBMCs. These receptors all come from a female donor in good health and CMV-seronegative.

The chain has TRBV6-1 and TRBJ2-7, with a weak D call TRBD1 (5 bases). This CDR3 has 14 amino acids. Germline lookup yields CDR1 MNHNS and CDR2 SASEGT. Trimming took off 1 base at V and 0 bases at J, with 7 bases between the two ends. CDR3 sequence: CASSEGQSSYEQYF. The CDR3 DNA reads TGTGCCAGCAGTGAAGGACAGAGCTCCTACGAGCAGTACTTC.

V is TRBV10-2 and J is TRBJ2-5; 8 bases line up with TRBD1. The CDR3 covers 14 residues. Per the germline V gene, CDR1 is WSHSY and CDR2 is SAAADI. Germline trimming cut 5 bases from V and 4 bases from J; bases unmatched to any gene: 6. The CDR3 is CASSMTGVLETQYF. CDR3 coding DNA: TGCGCCAGCAGTATGACAGGGGTGTTAGAGACCCAGTACTTC.

The CDR3 reads CASSGQGRTEAFF. CDR3 in DNA: TGTGCCAGCAGCGGACAGGGCAGGACTGAAGCTTTCTTT. The genes are TRBV2 and TRBJ1-1, with 8 positions matching TRBD1. V was pared by 6 bases and J by 5 bases, with 5 bases of the junction left unmatched. Germline CDR1 and CDR2: SNHLY and FYNNEI. There are 13 residues in the CDR3. Full variable domain (outside the CDR3, taken from reference TRBV2 and TRBJ1-1): EPEVTQTPSHQVTQMGQEVILRCVPISNHLYFYWYRQILGQKVEFLVSFYNNEISEKSEIFDDQFSVERPDGSNFTLKIRSTKLEDSAMYFCASSGQGRTEAFFGQGTRLTVV.

V and J are TRBV2 and TRBJ2-1, with 7 bases identical to TRBD2. V lost 6 bases and J lost 7; bases outside the gene matches: 12. This CDR3 is 15 amino acids long. CDR1 is SNHLY, CDR2 FYNNEI, per germline. The CDR3 loop reads CASRLGVAGENEQFF. As DNA, the CDR3 is TGTGCCAGCAGGTTAGGGGTAGCGGGCGAGAATGAGCAGTTCTTC.

This clone occurred once. The chain is built from TRBV19 and TRBJ1-2, with D uncertain. Looked up from germline, CDR1 is LNHDA and CDR2 is SQIVND (reference sequence). CDR3 length: 16 amino acids. With 3 bases removed from V and 2 bases from J, the gap between germline ends came to 16 bases. The CDR3 nucleotides are TGTGCCAGTAGTATTTCCCCTCGACTGATAAACTATGGCTACACCTTC. Its protein product is CASSISPRLINYGYTF.

The J gene is TRBJ2-1, the V gene TRBV7-3; 9 bases agree with TRBD2. This CDR3 is 16 amino acids long. The germline gives CDR1 SGHTA, CDR2 FQGTGA. The V segment lost 5 bases and the J segment 4 bases; nucleotides outside the gene matches: 9. The chain's CDR3 is CASSPTLAGQYNEQFF. In DNA form, the CDR3 reads TGTGCCAGCAGCCCCACGCTAGCGGGACAATACAATGAGCAGTTCTTC.

This clone was seen a single time. The chain combines TRBV4-1 with TRBJ2-1; maybe TRBD1 (5 bases). Germline lookup yields CDR1 MGHRA and CDR2 YSYEKL. This CDR3 spans 18 amino acids. V was clipped by 0 bases and J by 6 bases, with 21 bases between them. CDR3 protein: CASSQDPPSGAPINEQFF. The CDR3 bases are TGCGCCAGCAGCCAAGATCCCCCTAGTGGGGCCCCGATCAATGAGCAGTTCTTC.

The gene calls are TRBV5-1 and TRBJ1-1; D might be TRBD1 (6 bases). Looked up from germline, CDR1 is SGHRS and CDR2 is YFSETQ. Trimming stripped 6 bases from V and 1 base from J, with 13 bases between. CDR3 length: 14 residues. The CDR3 is CASKTRTENTEAFF. In nucleotides, the CDR3 is TGCGCCAGCAAAACCCGGACAGAGAACACTGAAGCTTTCTTT.

J is TRBJ2-3 and V is TRBV19; 11 nucleotides match TRBD2. V shed 4 bases, J shed 6 bases, and the junction held 9 bases outside the gene matches. The CDR3 runs 16 residues. The germline V gene encodes CDR1 LNHDA and CDR2 SQIVND (reference sequence). In nucleotides, the CDR3 is TGTGCCAGTAGTAAACTAGCGGGAGCGGGGGGGGATACGCAGTATTTT. Its protein product is CASSKLAGAGGDTQYF.

V gene TRBV6-6 combines with J gene TRBJ1-3; the match to TRBD1 covers 7 bases. The germline V gene has CDR1 MNHNY and CDR2 SVGAGI (reference sequence). The junction had 9 bases not matched to a gene; V was cut back by 4 bases and J by 6 bases. CDR3 length: 15 residues. CDR3 sequence (DNA): TGTGCCAGCAGTTTACCCAGACAGGGAAAAAACACCATATATTTT. Protein product: CASSLPRQGKNTIYF.

CDR3 in DNA: TGTGCCAGCAGCTTAGGACCGCCAGGGGGCAATCAGCCCCAGCATTTT. Amino acids: CASSLGPPGGNQPQHF. The genes are TRBV7-2 and TRBJ1-5; a weak D match, TRBD1 (6 bases). V was clipped by 1 base and J by 2 bases, with 12 bases between them. CDR3 length: 16 residues. Germline CDR1 SGHTA, CDR2 FQGNSA. Using reference TRBV7-2 and TRBJ1-5 for the parts outside the CDR3, the full variable domain is GAGVSQSPSNKVTEKGKDVELRCDPISGHTALYWYRQSLGQGLEFLIYFQGNSAPDKSGLPSDRFSAERTGGSVSTLTIQRTQQEDSAVYLCASSLGPPGGNQPQHFGDGTRLSIL.

The rearrangement links TRBV5-4 to TRBJ1-1; a possible D gene is TRBD1 (5 bases). The CDR3 consists of 15 residues. Trimming pared 4 bases from V and 5 bases from J, leaving 18 bases between. The germline CDR1 and CDR2 sequences are SGHNT and YYREEE (reference sequence). The CDR3 reads CASSPPDIRTTEAFF. The CDR3 DNA reads as TGTGCCAGCAGCCCTCCGGACATAAGAACTACTGAAGCTTTCTTT.

The V and J genes are TRBV4-1 and TRBJ2-3; 7 bases are a match to TRBD1. This CDR3 comprises 15 residues. Trimming cost V 2 bases and J 3 bases; bases outside gene matches: 5. CDR1 and CDR2 (germline): MGHRA, YSYEKL. The CDR3 reads CASSQWDSLTDTQYF. In DNA, the CDR3 is TGCGCCAGCAGCCAATGGGACAGCCTGACAGATACGCAGTATTTT.

The chain couples TRBV19 to TRBJ1-4; weak D call: TRBD1 (5 bases). Germline-derived CDR1 and CDR2 are LNHDA and SQIVND (reference sequence). The CDR3 is 16 amino acids. V lost 6 bases and J lost 4, with 18 bases in between. The DNA of the CDR3 is TGTGCCAGTAGGACGGGACTAACCGCGGGTAATGAAAAACTGTTTTTT. It encodes CASRTGLTAGNEKLFF.

This chain links TRBV9 with TRBJ1-3, with 9 bases that match TRBD1. V lost 3 bases to trimming and J lost 5 bases; unmatched junction nucleotides: 6. Germline CDR1 and CDR2: SGDLS and YYNGEE. This CDR3 contains 15 residues. Here the CDR3 reads CASSGETGGRNTIYF. As DNA, the CDR3 is TGTGCCAGCAGCGGGGAGACAGGGGGAAGAAACACCATATATTTT.

The gene calls are TRBV20-1 and TRBJ2-1; D is undetermined. In germline, CDR1 is DFQATT, CDR2 SNEGSKA (reference sequence). The CDR3 is 11 residues long. The V end was cut by 2 bases, the J end by 7 bases, with 6 bases between. The CDR3 loop reads CSARQVNEQFF. The DNA for the CDR3 is TGCAGTGCTAGACAGGTTAATGAGCAGTTCTTC.

The chain is built from TRBV5-1 and TRBJ1-4; D perhaps matches TRBD1 (6 bases). Germline CDR1 reads SGHRS; CDR2 reads YFSETQ. With 2 bases removed from V and 7 bases from J, the gap between germline ends came to 15 bases. CDR3 length: 15 amino acids. The CDR3, as DNA: TGCGCCAGCAGCTTAGGCGGGGGGCTTTTTGAAAAACTGTTTTTT. As protein: CASSLGGGLFEKLFF.

This chain uses TRBV5-1 with TRBJ1-2; 8 bases are a match to TRBD1. Germline lookup yields CDR1 SGHRS and CDR2 YFSETQ. This CDR3 comprises 14 residues. V gave up 4 bases and J gave up 4 bases; unmatched junction bases: 6. CDR3 coding DNA: TGCGCCAGCAGCCCGGCGACAGGGGTCTATGGCTACACCTTC. Translated: CASSPATGVYGYTF. The full variable domain, with the rest looked up from reference TRBV5-1 and TRBJ1-2, is KAGVTQTPRYLIKTRGQQVTLSCSPISGHRSVSWYQQTPGQGLQFLFEYFSETQRNKGNFPGRFSGRQFSNSRSEMNVSTLELGDSALYLCASSPATGVYGYTFGSGTRLTVV.